The present TCR beta chain was sequenced within a study of CD8 T cells in ankylosing spondylitis. For this clonotype: Its specificity is unknown.

TCRdb re-called the 5' RACE reads through MiXCR, storing one row per CDR3 protein. This repertoire shows about 840,000 distinct CDR3 sequences, 10% to 15% found once; its top ten account for around 0.51%. Trimming took 4 bases from V and 12 from J, leaving 15 bases between them. CDR1 is SGHRS and CDR2 is YFSETQ in the germline V gene. This CDR3 is built from 12 residues. General observations from the study: A TCR beta motif of eight or nine highly homologous variants seemed to mark ankylosing spondylitis blood.

The rearrangement links TRBV5-1 to TRBJ2-3; TRBD2 might be the D (6 bases). Sequencing was performed on blood, either unsorted or a sorted T cell fraction (not recorded which). The source is a male donor with ankylosing spondylitis. The CDR3 spells CASSVGRGIQYF. CDR3 nucleotide sequence: TGCGCCAGCAGCGTTGGGCGGGGTATTCAGTATTTT.